The next 10 T cell receptor beta chains were all read from a single sample in a study of shared clonotypes between healthy human individuals. Profiling relied on immunoSEQ multiplex PCR, and the TCRdb table lists in-frame clones only, not all of them. Among about 2.3 million clones listed, around 90% were seen once. The sample consisted of naive CD4+ T cells from PBMCs. Subset described: CD45RA+ positively selected. These receptors all come from a man aged 18 to 29 in good health. Some clones in this sample may be carry-over from other donors' samples.

The rearrangement joins TRBV25-1 to TRBJ2-7; the match to TRBD1 covers 9 bases. CDR1 is MGHDK, CDR2 SYGVNS, per germline. J lost 2 bases, V lost 3 bases, and 11 bases had no gene match. The length of the CDR3 is 17 residues. This chain's CDR3 is CASSELGDREGTYEQYF. DNA of the CDR3: TGTGCCAGCAGTGAGTTGGGGGACAGGGAGGGTACCTACGAGCAGTACTTC.

V gene TRBV30 combines with J gene TRBJ1-3, with 9 bases aligning to TRBD1. CDR1 GTSNPN and CDR2 SVGIG come from the germline V gene (reference sequence). V lost 0 bases and J lost 2; bases outside the gene matches: 5. This CDR3 comprises 16 residues. CDR3 sequence (DNA): TGTGCCTGGAGTGTTGGGGGACAGGGAACTGGAAACACCATATATTTT. Its translation: CAWSVGGQGTGNTIYF.

The chain is built from TRBV7-2 and TRBJ2-3, with 14 bases identical to TRBD2. The junction had 9 bases not matched to a gene; V was cut back by 3 bases and J by 7 bases. The germline gives CDR1 SGHTA, CDR2 FQGNSA. This CDR3 spans 17 amino acids. In DNA, the CDR3 is TGTGCCAGCAGCTTCCGACGACTAGCGGGAGGGTCTTATACGCAGTATTTT. Its translation is CASSFRRLAGGSYTQYF.

V is TRBV15 and J is TRBJ2-7, with 13 positions matching TRBD2. With 0 bases clipped from V and 8 bases from J, the junction kept 7 bases outside the gene matches. Germline CDR1 and CDR2: LNHNV and YYDKDF (reference sequence). The CDR3 covers 16 residues. The CDR3 coding sequence is TGTGCCACCAGCAGAGATCCGGGGACTAGCGGGATTCAGCAGTACTTC. This codes for CATSRDPGTSGIQQYF.

CDR3 in DNA: TGTGCCAGCAGCCAGGGAGCAGGGGGGACTGAAGCTTTCTTT. Translating gives CASSQGAGGTEAFF. The chain combines TRBV16 with TRBJ1-1, with 7 positions matching TRBD1. The CDR3 is 14 residues long. The ends lost 3 bases at V and 5 bases at J; junction bases unmatched: 6. Germline CDR1 is KGHSY and CDR2 is FQNENV.

The chain joins TRBV6-8 to TRBJ1-1, with 7 bases aligning to TRBD1. This CDR3 is 17 amino acids long. The V and J ends lost 3 bases and 0 bases, in that order; junction bases with no gene match: 10. CDR1 is MNHGY, CDR2 SAAAGT, per germline. This CDR3 is CASSYSRRQGVNTEAFF. CDR3 in DNA: TGTGCCAGCAGTTATTCCCGAAGACAGGGAGTGAACACTGAAGCTTTCTTT.

This rearrangement joins TRBV28 to TRBJ1-3; perhaps TRBD1 as D (6 bases). V lost 7 bases and J 2 bases, leaving 15 bases between the germline ends. CDR3 length equals 15 residues. Germline loops: CDR1 MDHEN, CDR2 SYDVKM. The CDR3 loop is CASTPIQGTGNTIYF. In DNA form, the CDR3 reads TGTGCCAGCACCCCGATACAGGGAACTGGAAACACCATATATTTT. The full variable domain, in which reference TRBV28 and TRBJ1-3 provide the parts outside the CDR3, is DVKVTQSSRYLVKRTGEKVFLECVQDMDHENMFWYRQDPGLGLRLIYFSYDVKMKEKGDIPEGYSVSREKKERFSLILESASTNQTSMYLCASTPIQGTGNTIYFGEGSWLTVV.

The genes are TRBV7-9 and TRBJ2-7; TRBD1 matches at 7 bases. This CDR3 has 14 residues. The J segment lost 1 base and the V segment lost 5 bases, leaving 5 bases of the junction unmatched. The V gene's germline CDR1 is SEHNR and CDR2 FQNEAQ (reference sequence). CDR3 DNA: TGTGCCAGCAGCGGGGTCAGGGGGTCCTACGAGCAGTACTTC. Amino acids: CASSGVRGSYEQYF.

The V and J genes are TRBV28 and TRBJ1-2; D unresolved. The V gene's germline CDR1 is MDHEN and CDR2 SYDVKM. The CDR3 loop spans 15 amino acids. V shed 5 bases and J shed 1 base, with 14 bases lying between them. In nucleotides, the CDR3 is TGTGCCAGCAGTCTGTCCTGGCCCCTTAACTATGGCTACACCTTC. Its protein product is CASSLSWPLNYGYTF.

The genes are TRBV29-1 and TRBJ2-3; D is ambiguous. The CDR3 length is 11 residues. CDR1 SQVTM and CDR2 ANQGSEA come from the germline V gene. The V end lost 4 bases, the J end lost 9 bases, and 11 bases lay between the germline ends. CDR3 in amino acids: CSVAPLDTQYF. Here the CDR3 DNA reads TGCAGCGTTGCCCCTCTAGACACGCAGTATTTT.